The subject of this entry is one T cell receptor (beta chain). Its antigen is currently unknown. A junction end diverges from the germline sequence, so it may reflect a read error. CD4+ T cells specific for antigen were expanded with viral peptide pools by the ViraFEST assay before sequencing. Once cultured for approximately ten days, the cells underwent separation to obtain CD4+ T cells. Wells of a few million PBMC each were grown with about 9.8 IU/ml IL-2 and around 10 ug/ml peptides. Both day 3 and day 7 saw half the medium replaced with IL-2 medium. TCRdb's table, derived via immunoSEQ multiplex PCR, lists solely in-frame clones and lacks some. This repertoire shows some 59,000 clones, over 75% found once; its top ten account for 2.4%. The CDR3 runs to 15 residues. The V gene's germline CDR1 is KGHDR and CDR2 SFDVKD. The data were taken from a study of vaccination effects on CD4 cells after COVID-19. Study-level background: Two-dose vaccination with either BNT162b2 or mRNA-1273 was given to the participants. Overall study findings and caveats: Late after vaccination, infection- and vaccine-induced clones showed marked clonal contraction.

The chain is built from TRBV24-1 and TRBJ2-1; 8 nucleotides align to TRBD1. Sequenced material: CD4+ T cells from PBMCs cultured with HCoV-229E spike peptides, taken before COVID-19 vaccination. This TCR was recovered from a human donor who received a COVID-19 vaccine. This CDR3 reads CATSDSPGGYDEQFF. CDR3 DNA: TGTGCCACCAGTGATTCCCCAGGGGGCTACGATGAGCAGTTCTTC.